Described below is a single T cell receptor (beta chain) sequence and its context. cDNA serving as the sequencing template came from extracted, reverse transcribed RNA. The protocol was immunoSEQ multiplex PCR, while the TCRdb copy is restricted to in-frame clones and leaves out a portion. In the table there are 130,000 to 150,000 clones, approximately 51% of which are singletons. Germline values: CDR1 SGHRS, CDR2 YFSETQ. Trimming at V came to 3 bases and at J to 2 bases, leaving 10 bases not matched to a gene. The CDR3 length is 16 residues. The sample originates from a study of CD8+ T cells in alopecia areata.

This rearrangement joins TRBV5-1 to TRBJ1-1; 7 bases line up with TRBD1. The receptor's source is a human donor with alopecia areata. The starting material was CD4+ T cells sorted from blood, obtained at week 0. The CDR3 DNA is TGCGCCAGCAGCTCGACGGTGACAGGGTTAAACACTGAAGCTTTCTTT. Protein: CASSSTVTGLNTEAFF. Complete variable domain (other parts from reference TRBV5-1 and TRBJ1-1): KAGVTQTPRYLIKTRGQQVTLSCSPISGHRSVSWYQQTPGQGLQFLFEYFSETQRNKGNFPGRFSGRQFSNSRSEMNVSTLELGDSALYLCASSSTVTGLNTEAFFGQGTRLTVV.